The rows below give T cell receptor beta chains drawn from one sample of a study of blood T cell repertoires in COVID-19. Libraries were prepared by immunoSEQ multiplex PCR; TCRdb keeps only in-frame clonotypes and omits some of them. Here the sample spans approximately 250,000 clones, around 86% being singletons. Sequencing was done on a sample of peripheral blood. The source is a woman aged 55-69 years with COVID-19, enrolled during active disease. Both conserved end residues are part of each CDR3. The order of the fields is V gene, clone size, J gene, D gene, CDR3 protein, CDR3 DNA. A D gene is named only where the DNA matches it firmly. Where a row states a size, it is once, few, many or the class of an expanded clone; other rows omit it.

V: TRBV6-5
size: NA
J: TRBJ2-1
D: NA
CDR3: CASSRTAPYNEQFF
DNA: TGTGCCAGCAGTCGGACTGCCCCCTACAATGAGCAGTTCTTC

V: TRBV9
size: once
J: TRBJ1-1
D: NA
CDR3: CASSVTPGENTEAFF
DNA: TGTGCCAGCAGCGTTACTCCCGGGGAGAACACTGAAGCTTTCTTT

V: TRBV19
size: NA
J: TRBJ1-5
D: NA
CDR3: CASSIVYQGGQPQHF
DNA: TGTGCCAGTAGTATAGTCTACCAGGGCGGACAGCCCCAGCATTTT

V: TRBV30
size: NA
J: TRBJ1-6
D: NA
CDR3: CAWNGESNSPLHF
DNA: TGTGCCTGGAACGGGGAGTCGAATTCACCCCTCCACTTT

V: TRBV12-3/TRBV12-4
size: NA
J: TRBJ1-6
D: NA
CDR3: CASSLKSNSPLHF
DNA: TGTGCCAGCAGTTTAAAGAGTAATTCACCCCTCCACTTT

V: TRBV11-2
size: NA
J: TRBJ2-5
D: TRBD1
CDR3: CASSLRDRGWETQYF
DNA: TGTGCCAGCAGCTTGAGGGACAGGGGGTGGGAGACCCAGTACTTC

V: TRBV28
size: few
J: TRBJ1-5
D: TRBD1
CDR3: CASSLRDRVYQPQHF
DNA: TGTGCCAGCAGTTTACGGGACAGGGTTTATCAGCCCCAGCATTTT

V: TRBV5-6
size: NA
J: TRBJ2-7
D: NA
CDR3: CASSLYSPISYEQYF
DNA: TGTGCCAGCAGTCTCTACTCACCGATATCCTACGAGCAGTACTTC

V: TRBV7-3
size: NA
J: TRBJ2-7
D: NA
CDR3: CASSTGPAGEQYF
DNA: TGTGCCAGCAGCACCGGGCCCGCGGGCGAGCAGTACTTC

V: TRBV20-1
size: NA
J: TRBJ2-7
D: TRBD1
CDR3: CRTGGGYEQYF
DNA: TGCAGGACAGGGGGTGGGTACGAGCAGTACTTC

V: TRBV4-2
size: NA
J: TRBJ2-7
D: NA
CDR3: CASSQLTVGEDEQYF
DNA: TGTGCCAGCAGCCAACTGACAGTTGGAGAAGACGAGCAGTACTTC

V: TRBV7-8
size: NA
J: TRBJ2-5
D: TRBD2
CDR3: CASSSGGRGAETQYF
DNA: TGTGCCAGCAGCTCGGGAGGGAGAGGGGCCGAGACCCAGTACTTC

V: TRBV9
size: NA
J: TRBJ2-5
D: NA
CDR3: CASSVEGVAETQYF
DNA: TGTGCCAGCAGCGTAGAGGGAGTGGCAGAGACCCAGTACTTC

V: TRBV5-1
size: NA
J: TRBJ2-2
D: TRBD2
CDR3: CASSLASGQAGELFF
DNA: TGCGCCAGCAGCTTGGCTAGCGGGCAGGCCGGGGAGCTGTTTTTT

V: TRBV6-5
size: NA
J: TRBJ2-1
D: NA
CDR3: CASSYGAFNEQFF
DNA: TGTGCCAGCAGTTACGGAGCGTTCAATGAGCAGTTCTTC

V: TRBV9
size: few
J: TRBJ1-1
D: NA
CDR3: CASSGHDGGEAFF
DNA: TGTGCCAGCAGCGGGCATGACGGGGGTGAAGCTTTCTTT

V: TRBV9
size: NA
J: TRBJ1-1
D: TRBD1
CDR3: CASTPGQGPTEAFF
DNA: TGTGCCAGCACCCCGGGACAGGGGCCCACTGAAGCTTTCTTT

V: TRBV4-1
size: NA
J: TRBJ1-2
D: NA
CDR3: CASSQGGARYGYTF
DNA: TGCGCCAGCAGCCAAGGCGGGGCCCGATATGGCTACACCTTC

V: TRBV5-1
size: NA
J: TRBJ2-1
D: NA
CDR3: CASSLLDYSYNEQFF
DNA: TGCGCCAGCAGCCTGCTAGATTACTCCTACAATGAGCAGTTCTTC

V: TRBV29-1
size: NA
J: TRBJ2-7
D: TRBD1
CDR3: CSVDGQGDYEQYF
DNA: TGCAGCGTTGATGGGCAGGGGGACTACGAGCAGTACTTC

V: TRBV27
size: NA
J: TRBJ2-2
D: TRBD2
CDR3: CASKPLAGVGTGELFF
DNA: TGTGCCAGCAAGCCTCTAGCGGGAGTCGGTACCGGGGAGCTGTTTTTT

V: TRBV28
size: NA
J: TRBJ1-5
D: TRBD1
CDR3: CASSSGTGVDQPQHF
DNA: TGTGCCAGCAGCTCCGGGACAGGGGTGGATCAGCCCCAGCATTTT

V: TRBV5-6
size: NA
J: TRBJ2-5
D: NA
CDR3: CASTTNRVQGQETQYF
DNA: TGTGCCAGCACCACCAACCGGGTCCAGGGCCAAGAGACCCAGTACTTC

V: TRBV7-2
size: NA
J: TRBJ2-5
D: TRBD1
CDR3: CASSPPGTGAIKEYF
DNA: TGTGCCAGCAGCCCCCCCGGGACAGGGGCAATCAAGGAGTACTTC

V: TRBV29-1
size: few
J: TRBJ2-7
D: NA
CDR3: CSVEDVGRQYF
DNA: TGCAGCGTTGAAGATGTGGGCCGGCAGTACTTC

V: TRBV7-2
size: NA
J: TRBJ1-2
D: NA
CDR3: CASSPAAGEGYGYTF
DNA: TGTGCCAGCAGCCCGGCCGCAGGGGAAGGGTATGGCTACACCTTC

V: TRBV5-8
size: few
J: TRBJ1-1
D: TRBD1
CDR3: CASSKGQGVTEAFF
DNA: TGTGCCAGCAGCAAGGGACAGGGGGTAACTGAAGCTTTCTTT

V: TRBV6-5
size: NA
J: TRBJ2-1
D: TRBD1
CDR3: CASSSSWGQSYNEQFF
DNA: TGTGCCAGCAGTTCCTCCTGGGGACAGAGCTACAATGAGCAGTTCTTC

V: TRBV19
size: once
J: TRBJ2-1
D: NA
CDR3: CASSIQDGLSYNEQFF
DNA: TGTGCCAGTAGTATTCAGGACGGACTCTCCTACAATGAGCAGTTCTTC

V: TRBV7-8
size: once
J: TRBJ2-3
D: TRBD1
CDR3: CASRLTRGKTTDTQYF
DNA: TGTGCCAGCAGACTCACCAGGGGGAAAACAACAGATACGCAGTATTTT

V: TRBV10-3
size: NA
J: TRBJ2-1
D: TRBD1
CDR3: CATRGQGGWNEQFF
DNA: TGTGCCACCCGGGGACAGGGTGGTTGGAATGAGCAGTTCTTC

V: TRBV7-2
size: NA
J: TRBJ2-1
D: TRBD2
CDR3: CASSPTPAGVTLGNEQFF
DNA: TGTGCCAGCAGCCCTACACCGGCGGGAGTGACTCTAGGGAATGAGCAGTTCTTC

V: TRBV7-2
size: NA
J: TRBJ2-1
D: TRBD2
CDR3: CASSAELAGGYNEQFF
DNA: TGTGCCAGCAGCGCCGAACTAGCGGGAGGTTACAATGAGCAGTTCTTC

V: TRBV5-1
size: NA
J: TRBJ2-2
D: TRBD1
CDR3: CASRPGTGGSTGELFF
DNA: TGCGCCAGCAGACCCGGGACAGGGGGCAGCACCGGGGAGCTGTTTTTT

V: TRBV19
size: NA
J: TRBJ1-1
D: TRBD1
CDR3: CASSKKGTGVTSNTEAFF
DNA: TGTGCCAGTAGTAAAAAAGGGACAGGCGTGACCTCGAACACTGAAGCTTTCTTT

V: TRBV7-6
size: few
J: TRBJ2-3
D: TRBD1
CDR3: CASSLEAGTGGLRTDTQYF
DNA: TGTGCCAGCAGCTTAGAGGCTGGGACAGGGGGTTTGCGCACAGATACGCAGTATTTT

V: TRBV20-1
size: NA
J: TRBJ1-5
D: NA
CDR3: CSASSVSNQPQHF
DNA: TGCAGTGCTAGTAGCGTGAGCAATCAGCCCCAGCATTTT

V: TRBV6-2/TRBV6-3
size: NA
J: TRBJ1-6
D: NA
CDR3: CASSPRQDNSPLHF
DNA: TGTGCCAGCAGTCCCCGACAGGATAATTCACCCCTCCACTTT

V: TRBV28
size: NA
J: TRBJ1-5
D: NA
CDR3: CACEGGNQPQHF
DNA: TGTGCCTGTGAGGGAGGCAATCAGCCCCAGCATTTT

V: TRBV19
size: NA
J: TRBJ1-5
D: NA
CDR3: CASSIAVYSNQPQHF
DNA: TGTGCCAGTAGTATAGCGGTTTATAGCAATCAGCCCCAGCATTTT